This T cell receptor (beta chain) came from a study of shared clonotypes between healthy human individuals. Naive-designated CD8 cells lacked CD45RO, were positively enriched for CCR7, and omitted terminally differentiated effector memory CD45RA+ cells. A note on this clone: The antigen is not known.

V trimming: 5 bases; J trimming: 2 bases; junction bases outside the gene matches: 12. This CDR3 contains 17 residues. Germline-derived CDR1 and CDR2 are SGHDN and FVKESK. TCRdb's copy holds only in-frame clones and misses some; the assay was immunoSEQ multiplex PCR. The sample has some 2.1 million clones, 80% to 95% seen once. Findings and caveats of the study: Naive CD4 clonotype sharing across several donors was around 5%. Generally, naive subsets came out with larger estimated richness than memory subsets.

This sequence joins TRBV14 and TRBJ2-1; 7 bases match TRBD1. The sequenced sample consisted of naive CD8+ T cells from PBMCs. This clonotype was obtained from a man between 18 and 35 years old in good health. Some clones in this sample may be carry-over from other donors' samples. The CDR3 sequence: CASSYRSRDRPYNEQFF. As DNA, the CDR3 is TGTGCCAGCAGCTACAGATCCCGGGACAGACCCTACAATGAGCAGTTCTTC.